Here is one T cell receptor beta chain with its context. What this receptor recognizes is not known. No base quality values were provided; no much bigger clone lies one nucleotide off. The trial excluded patients who had a history of autoimmune disease or who were on systemic immunosuppression. Peripheral blood for TCR sequencing was collected from all dose cohorts at baseline, on cycle 4 day 1, and on cycle 7 day 1. Samples were obtained from an open-label, multicenter, first-in-human phase I dose-escalation trial of ivuxolimab. Adults with locally advanced or metastatic melanoma, renal cell carcinoma, hepatocellular carcinoma or head and neck squamous cell carcinoma were enrolled in the trial. CD4+ and CD8+ T cells were sorted separately from peripheral blood before TCR sequencing. To sequence the TCRbeta CDR3 region, genomic DNA was isolated from the sorted cells. The immunoSEQ Assay was used to sequence the TCRbeta CDR3 regions. The immuneACCESS repertoire file appears here via TCRdb, limited to in-frame rearrangements. These files lack a portion of the clones; in checked studies, under half of the deficit traces to unresolved V genes, and the cause of the others is not known. A total of over 80,000 clones appear in this sample, about 90% of them only once. Roughly 4.9% of the sample is held by the ten biggest clonotypes.

The record originates from a study of OX40 agonist ivuxolimab in advanced cancers. Concerning the study at large: Ivuxolimab was a fully human IgG2 agonistic monoclonal antibody targeting the costimulatory receptor OX40 (CD134). Intravenous ivuxolimab was administered to patients every 2 weeks at six dose levels: 0.01, 0.1, 0.3, 1.5, 3 and 10 mg/kg. Of the approximately 50 dose-escalation patients, hepatocellular carcinoma was present in about 20, melanoma in approximately 15, renal cell carcinoma in 9 and head and neck cancer in 9. In the dose-escalation cohort, around four fifths of patients were male, and the mean age was around 60 years, with a range of roughly 20 to 79. Patients were allowed to have had prior anti-PD-1, anti-PD-L1 or anti-CTLA-4 therapy, and around two fifths of the dose-escalation patients had been treated with checkpoint inhibitors. Three dose-escalation patients achieved partial responses, one with hepatocellular carcinoma and two with cutaneous melanoma. The point of sequencing TCRbeta in the periphery was to test whether ivuxolimab changed TCR sequence diversity and drove clonal T-cell expansion. The paper reports the monotherapy dose-escalation portion (N of about 50 patients) of the phase I ivuxolimab trial. Overall study results and their limits: Low levels of normalized T-cell clonal expansion were also seen in some patients who did not respond. After ivuxolimab, CD8+ T cells had more expanded clones than CD4+ T cells on average. Antigen specificity was not determined for the clonally expanded peripheral T cells. In the 0.1-3.0 mg/kg groups, partial responders had among the lowest normalized peripheral clonal expansion, particularly in CD8+ T cells. At doses of 0.1 to 3.0 mg/kg, clonal expansion of both CD4+ and CD8+ T cells in blood was seen between baseline and week 6.

Source: CD4+ or CD8+ T cells sorted from blood, taken in a trial of the OX40 agonist ivuxolimab. The source is an adult with an advanced solid tumor such as melanoma, head and neck, liver or kidney cancer.

Here is the DNA: TGTGCCAGCAGCTTATCCCGGACTAGCGGGAGGGCCTTTGAGCAGTTCTTC. Translated, this is CASSLSRTSGRAFEQFF. The V and J genes are TRBV11-2 and TRBJ2-1, with 15 bases aligning to TRBD2. Inclusive of the bounding cysteine and phenylalanine, the CDR3 is 17 residues long. The kept DNA is CDR3 alone, 51 bases in frame from the first base. Trimming removed 2 bases from V and 9 bases from J; the gene matches leave 8 bases unexplained. From the germline V gene, CDR1 is SGHAT and CDR2 is FQNNGV.